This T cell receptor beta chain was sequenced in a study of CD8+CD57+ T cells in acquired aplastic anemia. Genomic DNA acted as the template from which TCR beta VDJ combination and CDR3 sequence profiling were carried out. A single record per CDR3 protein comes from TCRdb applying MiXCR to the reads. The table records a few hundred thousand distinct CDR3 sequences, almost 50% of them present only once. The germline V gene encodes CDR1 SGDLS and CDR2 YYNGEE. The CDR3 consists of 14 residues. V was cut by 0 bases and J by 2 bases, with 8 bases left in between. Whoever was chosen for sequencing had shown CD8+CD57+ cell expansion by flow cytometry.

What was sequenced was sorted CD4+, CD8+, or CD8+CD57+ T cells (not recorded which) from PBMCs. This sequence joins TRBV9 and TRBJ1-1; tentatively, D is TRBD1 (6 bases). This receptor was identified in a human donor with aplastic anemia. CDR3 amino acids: CASSVGQVNTEAFF. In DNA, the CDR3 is TGTGCCAGCAGCGTAGGACAGGTTAACACTGAAGCTTTCTTT.